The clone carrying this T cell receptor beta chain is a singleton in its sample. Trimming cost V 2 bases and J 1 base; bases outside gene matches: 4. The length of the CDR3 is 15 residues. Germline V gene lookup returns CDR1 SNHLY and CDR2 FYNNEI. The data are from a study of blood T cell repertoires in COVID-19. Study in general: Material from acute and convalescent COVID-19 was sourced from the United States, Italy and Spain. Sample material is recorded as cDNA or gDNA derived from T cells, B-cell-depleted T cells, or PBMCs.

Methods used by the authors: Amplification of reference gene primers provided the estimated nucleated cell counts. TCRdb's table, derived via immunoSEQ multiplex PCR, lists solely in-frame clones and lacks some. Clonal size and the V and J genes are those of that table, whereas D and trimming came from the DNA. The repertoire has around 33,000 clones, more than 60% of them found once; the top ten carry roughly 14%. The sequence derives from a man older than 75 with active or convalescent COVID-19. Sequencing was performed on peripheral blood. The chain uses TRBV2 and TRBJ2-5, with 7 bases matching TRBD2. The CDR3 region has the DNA TGTGCCAGCAGTGAACAAGCGGGGCCCCAAGAGACCCAGTACTTC. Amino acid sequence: CASSEQAGPQETQYF.